The rows below give T cell receptor beta chains drawn from one sample of a study of cytomegalovirus exposure and HLA in healthy donors. TCRdb's copy holds only in-frame clones and misses some; the assay was immunoSEQ multiplex PCR. Recorded for this sample: 55,000 to 85,000 clones. The source material was PBMCs. The receptors come from a female donor in good health and CMV-seropositive. CDR3s include the opening cysteine and the closing phenylalanine or tryptophan. D genes are given only for firm matches.

d_call: TRBD2; v_call: TRBV7-2; j_call: TRBJ2-7; cdr3_nt: TGTGCCAGCAGCTTAGATGGCGGGAGCGGCTACGAGCAGTACTTC; cdr3_aa: CASSLDGGSGYEQYF
d_call: -; v_call: TRBV11-3; j_call: TRBJ2-1; cdr3_nt: TGTGCCAGCAGCCGAGATAGAGCAGGGCTCTCCTACAATGAGCAGTTCTTC; cdr3_aa: CASSRDRAGLSYNEQFF
d_call: -; v_call: TRBV6-1; j_call: TRBJ1-1; cdr3_nt: TGTGCCAGCAACTTTCAGGAGAACACTGAAGCTTTCTTT; cdr3_aa: CASNFQENTEAFF
d_call: TRBD2; v_call: TRBV2; j_call: TRBJ2-1; cdr3_nt: TGTGCCAGCAGCGAATCATCGGGCGGCCTAGCGGGAATTTACAATGAGCAGTTCTTC; cdr3_aa: CASSESSGGLAGIYNEQFF
d_call: TRBD1; v_call: TRBV6-5; j_call: TRBJ1-2; cdr3_nt: TGTGCCAGCAGTTACTCCCAGACAGGGTTCTATGGCTACACCTTC; cdr3_aa: CASSYSQTGFYGYTF
d_call: -; v_call: TRBV29-1; j_call: TRBJ2-7; cdr3_nt: TGCAGCGTAGATTCAGGGGCCTACGAGCAGTACTTC; cdr3_aa: CSVDSGAYEQYF
d_call: TRBD2; v_call: TRBV5-4; j_call: TRBJ2-2; cdr3_nt: TGTGCCAGCAGCTTGGATCTTCTCGCGGGAGTCCTCACCGGGGAGCTGTTTTTT; cdr3_aa: CASSLDLLAGVLTGELFF
d_call: TRBD2; v_call: TRBV18; j_call: TRBJ2-1; cdr3_nt: TGTGCCAGCTCACCTAGCGGGAGTGTGGACAATGAGCAGTTCTTC; cdr3_aa: CASSPSGSVDNEQFF
d_call: -; v_call: TRBV6-5; j_call: TRBJ1-1; cdr3_nt: TGTGCCAGCAGTTCCTTAATTTACACTGAAGCTTTCTTT; cdr3_aa: CASSSLIYTEAFF
d_call: -; v_call: TRBV6-1; j_call: TRBJ1-1; cdr3_nt: TGTGCCAGCAGGGCGAGGACAGCTAGGTCGGGTGAAGCTTTCTTT; cdr3_aa: CASRARTARSGEAFF
d_call: -; v_call: TRBV19; j_call: TRBJ1-1; cdr3_nt: TGTGCCAGTAGTATAGATTACAACAGGGTTGTCGCTGAAGCTTTCTTT; cdr3_aa: CASSIDYNRVVAEAFF
d_call: -; v_call: TRBV15; j_call: TRBJ1-2; cdr3_nt: TGTGCCACCAGCACCGACAGAAACTATGGCTACACCTTC; cdr3_aa: CATSTDRNYGYTF
d_call: TRBD2; v_call: TRBV5-1; j_call: TRBJ2-7; cdr3_nt: TGCGCCAGCAGCTTGGTAGGGAGGGAACTAGCGGGGACGATCTACGAGCAGTACTTC; cdr3_aa: CASSLVGRELAGTIYEQYF
d_call: TRBD1; v_call: TRBV19; j_call: TRBJ2-1; cdr3_nt: TGTGCCAGCAGCCTTACAGGGGGTTCCTACAATGAGCAGTTCTTC; cdr3_aa: CASSLTGGSYNEQFF
d_call: -; v_call: TRBV28; j_call: TRBJ1-5; cdr3_nt: TGTGCCAGCAGACCCACAGTTCTCCAGCCCCAGCATTTT; cdr3_aa: CASRPTVLQPQHF
d_call: -; v_call: TRBV7-9; j_call: TRBJ2-1; cdr3_nt: TGTGCCAGCAGCTTAGTTAGCATCCCCGGCGATGAGCAGTTCTTC; cdr3_aa: CASSLVSIPGDEQFF
d_call: -; v_call: TRBV15; j_call: TRBJ1-5; cdr3_nt: TGTGCCACCAGTCCTACAGGGTGGGGTCAGCCCCAGCATTTT; cdr3_aa: CATSPTGWGQPQHF
d_call: -; v_call: TRBV19; j_call: TRBJ2-1; cdr3_nt: TGTGCCAGTAGTATAGGAGTCAATGAGCAGTTCTTC; cdr3_aa: CASSIGVNEQFF
d_call: TRBD1; v_call: TRBV7-6; j_call: TRBJ1-2; cdr3_nt: TGTGCCAGCAGCACCATTGGACAGGGGAGCTATGGCTACACCTTC; cdr3_aa: CASSTIGQGSYGYTF
d_call: -; v_call: TRBV29-1; j_call: TRBJ2-7; cdr3_nt: TGCAGCGTACTGACAGTCTCCTACGAGCAGTACTTC; cdr3_aa: CSVLTVSYEQYF
d_call: TRBD2; v_call: TRBV7-6; j_call: TRBJ2-7; cdr3_nt: TGTGCCAGCAGCCTAGCCGGGACTAGCGGGCACTACGAGCAGTACTTC; cdr3_aa: CASSLAGTSGHYEQYF
d_call: TRBD1; v_call: TRBV5-1; j_call: TRBJ1-1; cdr3_nt: TGCGCCAGCAGCATCCGGGACAGGGGCGCGAGTGAAGCTTTCTTT; cdr3_aa: CASSIRDRGASEAFF
d_call: TRBD1; v_call: TRBV19; j_call: TRBJ2-1; cdr3_nt: TGTGCCAGAAGGGACAGTTCGTACAATGAGCAGTTCTTC; cdr3_aa: CARRDSSYNEQFF
d_call: TRBD2; v_call: TRBV27; j_call: TRBJ2-1; cdr3_nt: TGTGCCAGCAGTTTAACGGCGGGAGGAAATGAGCAGTTCTTC; cdr3_aa: CASSLTAGGNEQFF
d_call: TRBD2; v_call: TRBV9; j_call: TRBJ2-1; cdr3_nt: TGTGCCAGCAGCGTAGGTTCACTAGCGGGTCCGGGCTCCTACAATGAGCAGTTCTTC; cdr3_aa: CASSVGSLAGPGSYNEQFF
d_call: -; v_call: TRBV15; j_call: TRBJ2-1; cdr3_nt: TGTGCCACCAGCAGATGGAGGGACGGGCAGTTCTTC; cdr3_aa: CATSRWRDGQFF
d_call: -; v_call: TRBV14; j_call: TRBJ2-7; cdr3_nt: TGTGCCAGCAGCCAAGAACGGTTCGAGCAGTACTTC; cdr3_aa: CASSQERFEQYF
d_call: -; v_call: TRBV18; j_call: TRBJ2-7; cdr3_nt: TGTGCCAGCTCACCACCGGATCGAAAAGGAGGGGCGTCCGAGCAGTACTTC; cdr3_aa: CASSPPDRKGGASEQYF
d_call: TRBD2; v_call: TRBV29-1; j_call: TRBJ2-1; cdr3_nt: TGCAGCGTTGGAAGCGGGAGCGGCAATGAGCAGTTCTTC; cdr3_aa: CSVGSGSGNEQFF
d_call: -; v_call: TRBV6-5; j_call: TRBJ1-1; cdr3_nt: TGTGCCAGCAGTTATGGTACAGCCCCTGGGAACACTGAAGCTTTCTTT; cdr3_aa: CASSYGTAPGNTEAFF
d_call: -; v_call: TRBV4-1; j_call: TRBJ1-2; cdr3_nt: TGCGCCAGCAGCCAACCCACAGGGTTCAGCTATGGCTACACCTTC; cdr3_aa: CASSQPTGFSYGYTF
d_call: TRBD2; v_call: TRBV11-3; j_call: TRBJ2-3; cdr3_nt: TGTGCCAGCAGCTCACCCGCTAGCGGGGGGGTTAGAACAACAGATACGCAGTATTTT; cdr3_aa: CASSSPASGGVRTTDTQYF
d_call: -; v_call: TRBV5-1; j_call: TRBJ2-5; cdr3_nt: TGCGCCAGCAGCGCCCAGGGTGGAGCGCAAGAGACCCAGTACTTC; cdr3_aa: CASSAQGGAQETQYF
d_call: TRBD1; v_call: TRBV11-1; j_call: TRBJ2-5; cdr3_nt: TGTGCCAGCAGCTTGGGGACAGCCGGCGAGACCCAGTACTTC; cdr3_aa: CASSLGTAGETQYF
d_call: -; v_call: TRBV19; j_call: TRBJ2-1; cdr3_nt: TGTGCCAGTAGTCACCTAGACCCCGATCTCAATGAGCAGTTCTTC; cdr3_aa: CASSHLDPDLNEQFF
d_call: -; v_call: TRBV27; j_call: TRBJ2-5; cdr3_nt: TGTGCCAGCAGTTTGAGGCATGGGGAGACCCAGTACTTC; cdr3_aa: CASSLRHGETQYF
d_call: -; v_call: TRBV19; j_call: TRBJ1-1; cdr3_nt: TGTGCCAGTCGACGGGGGGCTAACACTGAAGCTTTCTTT; cdr3_aa: CASRRGANTEAFF
d_call: TRBD1; v_call: TRBV18; j_call: TRBJ2-2; cdr3_nt: TGTGCCAGCTCACCCCCCCAAGGACAGGGCACCGGGGAGCTGTTTTTT; cdr3_aa: CASSPPQGQGTGELFF
d_call: TRBD1; v_call: TRBV7-9; j_call: TRBJ1-4; cdr3_nt: TGTGCCAGCAGCTTATTCGGGCAAGGACAGGGTGGTGAAAAACTGTTTTTT; cdr3_aa: CASSLFGQGQGGEKLFF
d_call: TRBD2; v_call: TRBV28; j_call: TRBJ2-2; cdr3_nt: TGTGCCAGCAGTTTATGGGGAGGGCTCACCGGGGAGCTGTTTTTT; cdr3_aa: CASSLWGGLTGELFF
d_call: TRBD1; v_call: TRBV11-3; j_call: TRBJ1-1; cdr3_nt: TGTGCCAGCAGCCGGACAGGGAGCACTGAAGCTTTCTTT; cdr3_aa: CASSRTGSTEAFF
d_call: -; v_call: TRBV2; j_call: TRBJ1-2; cdr3_nt: TGTGCCAGCAGTGAAGTGGGTAATGGGCGTACGGGCTACACCTTC; cdr3_aa: CASSEVGNGRTGYTF
d_call: -; v_call: TRBV5-6; j_call: TRBJ2-1; cdr3_nt: TGTGCCAGCAGCTTTATGGCTGGTGAGCAGTTCTTC; cdr3_aa: CASSFMAGEQFF
d_call: TRBD1; v_call: TRBV6-1; j_call: TRBJ2-1; cdr3_nt: TGTGCCAGCAGAACGACAGGGAGCTCCTACAATGAGCAGTTCTTC; cdr3_aa: CASRTTGSSYNEQFF
d_call: TRBD1; v_call: TRBV7-9; j_call: TRBJ2-1; cdr3_nt: TGTGCCAGCAGCTTATCTTGGGACAGAGGGCATGAGCAGTTCTTC; cdr3_aa: CASSLSWDRGHEQFF
d_call: -; v_call: TRBV7-9; j_call: TRBJ2-7; cdr3_nt: TGTGCCAGCAGCTCCGGGTCCAGCTCCTACGAGCAGTACTTC; cdr3_aa: CASSSGSSSYEQYF
d_call: TRBD2; v_call: TRBV18; j_call: TRBJ2-3; cdr3_nt: TGTGCCAGCTCACCTCAGCGGGAGGGCCACCTTACGCAGTATTTT; cdr3_aa: CASSPQREGHLTQYF
d_call: -; v_call: TRBV7-2; j_call: TRBJ1-5; cdr3_nt: TGTGCCAGCAGCTTAGGGGGCCGCGGCGGGGGGGGAGGTCAGCCCCAGCATTTT; cdr3_aa: CASSLGGRGGGGGQPQHF
d_call: TRBD1; v_call: TRBV5-1; j_call: TRBJ2-5; cdr3_nt: TGCGCCAGCGGCCGGACAGGGGGCGAAGAGACCCAGTACTTC; cdr3_aa: CASGRTGGEETQYF
d_call: -; v_call: TRBV4-3; j_call: TRBJ2-7; cdr3_nt: TGCGCCAGCAGACGGGACACTGGTGCCTACGAGCAGTACTTC; cdr3_aa: CASRRDTGAYEQYF
d_call: TRBD2; v_call: TRBV7-6; j_call: TRBJ2-1; cdr3_nt: TGTGCCAGCAGCTCCCCTGCGGGAGGGCCGAATGAGCAGTTCTTC; cdr3_aa: CASSSPAGGPNEQFF
d_call: TRBD2; v_call: TRBV18; j_call: TRBJ2-7; cdr3_nt: TGTGCCAGCTCACAGCTCCCCTTGGCGGGGGGGCCCGAGCAGTACTTC; cdr3_aa: CASSQLPLAGGPEQYF
d_call: TRBD1; v_call: TRBV18; j_call: TRBJ1-5; cdr3_nt: TGTGCCAGCTCACCCGCTGTCAGGGGGGCGAATAGCAATCAGCCCCAGCATTTT; cdr3_aa: CASSPAVRGANSNQPQHF
d_call: -; v_call: TRBV29-1; j_call: TRBJ1-5; cdr3_nt: TGCAGCGTTGAAGATCTTTGCTCGGTAGGGGCCTGGAATCAGCCCCAGCATTTT; cdr3_aa: CSVEDLCSVGAWNQPQHF
d_call: TRBD2; v_call: TRBV6-1; j_call: TRBJ2-1; cdr3_nt: TGTGCCAGCAGTGAGCGACTAGCGGGAGGGCCCCATGAGCAGTTCTTC; cdr3_aa: CASSERLAGGPHEQFF